The present T cell receptor beta chain was sequenced within a study of blood T cell repertoires in COVID-19. About the study: Samples representing acute and convalescent COVID-19 were sourced from the United States, Italy and Spain.

The germline CDR1 and CDR2 sequences are LNHDA and SQIVND (reference sequence). With V trimmed by 7 bases and J by 2 bases, 8 bases remained unmatched. There are 15 residues in the CDR3. TCRdb's table, derived via immunoSEQ multiplex PCR, lists solely in-frame clones and lacks some. Found here are roughly 88,000 clones, roughly 76% of them singletons; the top ten hold roughly 15%. The sample holds a few counts of this clone. This chain connects TRBV19 to TRBJ2-3; 8 bases are shared with TRBD2. This sequence was found in a woman aged 80 or older with active or convalescent COVID-19. The sample comprised peripheral blood. CDR3 in DNA: TGTGCCAGTACGCCGGCGGGGGGCCTCACAGATACGCAGTATTTT. The encoded protein is CASTPAGGLTDTQYF. The full variable domain, with the rest looked up from reference TRBV19 and TRBJ2-3, is DGGITQSPKYLFRKEGQNVTLSCEQNLNHDAMYWYRQDPGQGLRLIYYSQIVNDFQKGDIAEGYSVSREKKESFPLTVTSAQKNPTAFYLCASTPAGGLTDTQYFGPGTRLTVL.